Sequencing of this T cell receptor (beta chain) was carried out in a study of cytomegalovirus exposure and HLA in healthy donors. Study information: Of the donors genotyped, several hundred in all, 80% to 85% fell in the Caucasian-associated ancestry cluster.

This clone has more than one count but fewer than ten. Its cognate antigen is unknown. Germline CDR1 is LNHDA and CDR2 is SQIVND (reference sequence). V was shortened by 6 bases and J by 4 bases, with 15 bases between the two germline ends. CDR3 length: 14 amino acids. Both 60 Vbeta primers and 13 Jbeta primers went into the PCR. TCRdb keeps only in-frame clones here, not all; method: immunoSEQ multiplex PCR. The sample holds under 150,000 clones, roughly four fifths seen once. Findings and limits, study-wide: Based on reports, TCR beta sequences accurately predicted HLA-A and HLA-B alleles for most subjects.

This clonotype was sampled from a man aged 35-49 years in good health and CMV-seropositive. V usage is TRBV19 and J usage is TRBJ1-1; D remains ambiguous. The sequenced sample consisted of PBMCs. CDR3 nucleotide sequence: TGTGCCAGTAGCCCTCTCATAGAACTCACTGAAGCTTTCTTT. Amino acid sequence: CASSPLIELTEAFF.